A single sample gave rise to the 29 T cell receptor beta chains below, sequenced in a study of CD8+CD57+ T cells in acquired aplastic anemia. Profiles of TCR beta VDJ and CDR3 were generated from a genomic DNA template. TCRdb ran MiXCR on the reads and lists one entry per CDR3 protein. The table records about 95,000 distinct CDR3 sequences, 55% to 75% of them present only once. Patients picked for sequencing had shown CD8+CD57+ cell expansion detected by flow cytometry. Sequencing input: sorted CD4+, CD8+, or CD8+CD57+ T cells (not recorded which) from PBMCs. These receptors all come from a human donor with aplastic anemia.

With respect to this clonotype: A much larger clone differs by one base, so this may be a read error. The V call is TRBV6-1, the J call TRBJ1-1; weak D call: TRBD1 (6 bases). Trimming took off 5 bases at V and 2 bases at J, with 21 bases between the two ends. The CDR3 covers 17 residues. Germline lookup yields CDR1 MNHNS and CDR2 SASEGT. The CDR3 region has the DNA TGTGCCAGCAGTAGGAGTCTGGGGGCTGGGGGAAACACTGAAGCTTTCTTT. Translation: CASSRSLGAGGNTEAFF.

The chain links TRBV6-1 to TRBJ1-1, with D hard to call. The CDR3 contains 12 residues. V lost 4 bases, J lost 2 bases, and 5 bases lay in between. The germline gives CDR1 MNHNS, CDR2 SASEGT. The CDR3 coding sequence is TGTGCCAGCAGTGTGGGTAACACTGAAGCTTTCTTT. Translating gives CASSVGNTEAFF.

The rearrangement joins TRBV15 to TRBJ2-2; no definite D call. Trimming left V 0 bases short and J 7 bases short, with 15 bases between. CDR1 is LNHNV and CDR2 is YYDKDF in the germline V gene (reference sequence). The CDR3 contains 16 residues. The CDR3 coding sequence is TGTGCCACCAGCAGAGATGCTACCTGGCGAAGCGGGGAGCTGTTTTTT. Translation: CATSRDATWRSGELFF.

The CDR3 spells CASSIGTAYGYTF. CDR3 coding DNA: TGTGCCAGTAGTATAGGGACAGCCTATGGCTACACCTTC. This chain links TRBV19 with TRBJ1-2, with D possibly TRBD1 on 6 matching bases. Germline CDR1 LNHDA, CDR2 SQIVND (reference sequence). V lost 1 base and J 4 bases, leaving 7 bases between the germline ends. The CDR3 covers 13 residues. Supplemented by reference TRBV19 and TRBJ1-2, the full variable domain reads DGGITQSPKYLFRKEGQNVTLSCEQNLNHDAMYWYRQDPGQGLRLIYYSQIVNDFQKGDIAEGYSVSREKKESFPLTVTSAQKNPTAFYLCASSIGTAYGYTFGSGTRLTVV.

In its sample, this clonotype was seen many times. V is TRBV6-5 and J is TRBJ2-5, with 7 bases that match TRBD1. CDR3 size: 14 residues. The V segment lost 4 bases and the J segment 2 bases; nucleotides outside the gene matches: 4. CDR1 is MNHEY and CDR2 is SVGAGI in the germline V gene. The CDR3: CASSSPGQQETQYF. CDR3 nucleotide sequence: TGTGCCAGCAGTTCCCCGGGACAGCAAGAGACCCAGTACTTC.

This clonotype occurred many times. J is TRBJ2-1 and V is TRBV7-8; no clear D gene. The CDR3 loop spans 13 amino acids. V lost 2 bases and J 9 bases, leaving 11 bases between the germline ends. CDR1 and CDR2 (germline): SGHVS, FQNEAQ. The CDR3: CASSLISRPEQFF. For the CDR3, the DNA is TGTGCCAGCAGCTTAATTTCTCGCCCTGAGCAGTTCTTC.

Here the CDR3 DNA reads TGCAGCGTTGTGGGGGACAGGGTTTCCTACGAGCAGTACTTC. As protein: CSVVGDRVSYEQYF. V usage is TRBV29-1 and J usage is TRBJ2-7; 9 bases are a match to TRBD1. Per germline, CDR1 SQVTM and CDR2 ANQGSEA. This CDR3 has 14 residues. The ends lost 4 bases at V and 1 base at J; junction bases unmatched: 5.

This clonotype has more than one count but fewer than ten. This chain links TRBV24-1 with TRBJ2-5; D gene unclear. V was shortened by 8 bases and J by 0 bases, with 6 bases between the two germline ends. Germline loops: CDR1 KGHDR, CDR2 SFDVKD. CDR3 length: 12 residues. The CDR3 protein is CATIPYQETQYF. The DNA of the CDR3 is TGTGCCACCATTCCGTACCAAGAGACCCAGTACTTC.

With respect to this clonotype: One end of the junction fails to match germline, which may point to a read error. The chain recombines TRBV5-4 with TRBJ1-2; tentative D call: TRBD1 (6 bases). Germline CDR1 is SGHNT and CDR2 is YYREEE (reference sequence). The CDR3 is made up of 12 amino acids. The CDR3 here is CASSPGQHGYAF. The CDR3 DNA reads TGTGCCAGCAGCCCTGGACAGCATGGCTACGCCTTC. Looking up the rest from reference TRBV5-4 and TRBJ1-2 gives the full variable domain: ETGVTQSPTHLIKTRGQQVTLRCSSQSGHNTVSWYQQALGQGPQFIFQYYREEENGRGNFPPRFSGLQFPNYSSELNVNALELDDSALYLCASSPGQHGYAFGSGTRLTVV.

The count of this clonotype is one. An end of the junction does not agree with germline; a read error may underlie this. The chain uses TRBV19 and TRBJ2-7, with a possible D match to TRBD2 (7 bases). This CDR3 has 13 amino acids. CDR1 is LNHDA, CDR2 SQIVND, per germline (reference sequence). CDR3 amino acids: CASSNRGAPVPNF. CDR3 DNA: TGTGCCAGTAGTAACCGGGGGGCGCCGGTTCCTAACTTC.

The rearrangement uses TRBV20-1 and TRBJ2-2; 9 bases are a match to TRBD1. Germline CDR1 is DFQATT and CDR2 is SNEGSKA (reference sequence). V trimming: 6 bases; J trimming: 4 bases; junction bases outside the gene matches: 9. The CDR3 totals 15 residues. Here the CDR3 DNA reads TGCAGTGCCAAGGCGACAGGGGGAGGCACCGGGGAGCTGTTTTTT. Protein product: CSAKATGGGTGELFF.

The J gene is TRBJ2-1, the V gene TRBV15; 8 nucleotides line up with TRBD2. Looked up from germline, CDR1 is LNHNV and CDR2 is YYDKDF (reference sequence). The trim removed 5 bases at V and 7 bases at J, leaving 10 bases unmatched. CDR3 length: 15 amino acids. The CDR3 sequence: CATSLRTGGRNEQFF. CDR3 nucleotide sequence: TGTGCCACCAGCTTAAGGACGGGGGGGCGGAATGAGCAGTTCTTC.

The rearrangement joins TRBV20-1 to TRBJ1-2, with a possible D match to TRBD1 (5 bases). The germline V gene has CDR1 DFQATT and CDR2 SNEGSKA (reference sequence). CDR3 size: 12 residues. V lost 4 bases and J lost 2, with 8 bases in between. The CDR3 nucleotides read TGCAGTGCTACTTCAGGGAACTATGGCTACACCTTC. This gives the protein CSATSGNYGYTF.

Comments on this clonotype: The junction departs from the called germline gene at one end, perhaps through a read error. V is TRBV5-3 and J is TRBJ2-3; no clear D gene. TRBV5-3 is an open reading frame, and its role is uncertain. The CDR3 consists of 15 residues. CDR3 in amino acids: CASSSGLTSTDTQYF. In DNA, the CDR3 is TGTGCCAGTAGCTCTGGCCTAACTAGCACAGATACGCAGTATTTT.

This clonotype showed up many times. The chain is built from TRBV29-1 and TRBJ2-1; D is unclear. The CDR3 is made up of 10 amino acids. V lost 4 bases, J lost 7 bases, and 5 bases lay in between. CDR1 and CDR2 from the germline V gene are SQVTM and ANQGSEA. The CDR3 spells CSVASNEQFF. The CDR3 bases are TGCAGCGTTGCCTCGAATGAGCAGTTCTTC.

This clonotype occurred once. The J gene is TRBJ1-5, the V gene TRBV7-6, with unresolved D. The germline gives CDR1 SGHVS, CDR2 FNYEAQ. This CDR3 region has 13 residues. Trimming took 4 bases from V and 0 from J, leaving 4 bases between them. The CDR3 nucleotides read TGTGCCAGCAGCTCGAGTAGCAATCAGCCCCAGCATTTT. The encoded protein is CASSSSSNQPQHF. The variable domain in full, with the rest retrieved from reference TRBV7-6 and TRBJ1-5, is GAGVSQSPRYKVTKRGQDVALRCDPISGHVSLYWYRQALGQGPEFLTYFNYEAQQDKSGLPNDRFSAERPEGSISTLTIQRTEQRDSAMYRCASSSSSNQPQHFGDGTRLSIL.

Comment on this clonotype: The conserved final phenylalanine or tryptophan is absent from the CDR3, which likely points to a read error. The chain is built from TRBV15 and TRBJ2-7; 9 nucleotides align to TRBD1. Germline V CDR1 and CDR2: LNHNV, YYDKDF (reference sequence). The CDR3 is 15 amino acids. After removal of 0 bases from V and 6 bases from J, the junction contained 6 bases not matched to a gene. The CDR3 DNA reads TGTGCCACCAGCAGAGATGGACAGGGGCTCTTCGAGCAGTACATC. Encoded protein: CATSRDGQGLFEQYI.

In this sample, this clonotype turned up once. This chain joins TRBV20-1 and TRBJ2-5; D call uncertain. The germline V gene has CDR1 DFQATT and CDR2 SNEGSKA (reference sequence). This CDR3 comprises 12 residues. The CDR3 region is CSSTPNLETQYF. For the CDR3, the DNA is TGCAGCTCTACTCCTAACTTGGAGACCCAGTACTTC.

A remark on this clonotype: Germline is not matched at one junction end, which may reflect a read error. The chain employs TRBV2 and TRBJ2-1; 7 bases line up with TRBD1. The CDR3 has 13 amino acids. Germline-derived CDR1 and CDR2 are SNHLY and FYNNEI. The CDR3 here is CAISEGQPNEQFF. For the CDR3, the DNA is TGTGCCATCAGTGAGGGACAGCCCAATGAGCAGTTCTTC.

This chain connects TRBV7-9 to TRBJ1-2; D is uncertain. Trimming shortened V by 1 base and J by 8 bases, and 8 bases separated the two germline ends. The germline V gene encodes CDR1 SEHNR and CDR2 FQNEAQ (reference sequence). CDR3 length equals 12 residues. CDR3 region: CASSLVTQGYTF. The CDR3 nucleotides read TGTGCCAGCAGCTTAGTTACACAGGGCTACACCTTC.

V is TRBV5-1 and J is TRBJ2-5; 7 nucleotides align to TRBD1. This CDR3 is 14 amino acids long. J lost 3 bases, V lost 4 bases, and 6 bases had no gene match. Germline loops: CDR1 SGHRS, CDR2 YFSETQ. The DNA for the CDR3 is TGCGCCAGCAGCAGGAGAACAGGGGAAGAGACCCAGTACTTC. This gives the protein CASSRRTGEETQYF.

The chain employs TRBV29-1 and TRBJ2-3; possibly TRBD1 for D (6 bases). This CDR3 is 13 amino acids long. Trimming left V 4 bases short and J 10 bases short, with 18 bases between. Germline lookup yields CDR1 SQVTM and CDR2 ANQGSEA. The CDR3 nucleotides read TGCAGCGTTGTGGGGGTCAGGGGTGGACCGCAGTATTTT. Translation gives CSVVGVRGGPQYF.

This clonotype was seen only a few times. The chain uses TRBV19 and TRBJ1-6; D perhaps matches TRBD1 (5 bases). The germline gives CDR1 LNHDA, CDR2 SQIVND (reference sequence). CDR3 length: 16 residues. V was shortened by 6 bases and J by 1 base, with 13 bases between the two germline ends. CDR3 amino acids: CASRSQDGSYNSPLHF. The CDR3 DNA sequence: TGTGCCAGTAGGTCACAGGACGGATCCTATAATTCACCCCTCCACTTT.

The chain employs TRBV9 and TRBJ1-2; the D is unclear. Trimming shortened V by 5 bases and J by 5 bases, and 13 bases separated the two germline ends. This CDR3 is 13 amino acids long. Per germline, CDR1 SGDLS and CDR2 YYNGEE. CDR3 bases: TGTGCCAGCAGTGAAGAGAGTCGGTATGGCTACACCTTC. Translated, it gives CASSEESRYGYTF.

The chain employs TRBV25-1 and TRBJ1-2, with 7 bases aligning to TRBD1. The V gene's germline CDR1 is MGHDK and CDR2 SYGVNS. This CDR3 has 15 residues. The junction had 7 bases not matched to a gene; V was cut back by 0 bases and J by 6 bases. Written as DNA, the CDR3 is TGTGCCAGCAGTGAATATACCAAAACAGGGGATGGCTACACCTTC. This encodes CASSEYTKTGDGYTF.

The chain has TRBV19 and TRBJ2-7; TRBD2 is a possible D gene (5 bases). CDR1 and CDR2 (germline): LNHDA, SQIVND (reference sequence). CDR3 length: 15 amino acids. Trimming cost V 6 bases and J 0 bases, with 15 bases left between them. CDR3: CASSKDGESSYEQYF. The CDR3 nucleotides are TGTGCCAGTAGCAAGGACGGGGAAAGCTCCTACGAGCAGTACTTC.

This clonotype has just one count. V and J are TRBV10-3 and TRBJ1-2; no reliable D call. CDR3 size: 14 residues. Germline lookup yields CDR1 ENHRY and CDR2 SYGVKD. V gave up 6 bases and J gave up 4 bases, with 15 bases separating them. The CDR3 coding sequence is TGTGCCATCAGGCGGGTGGAGGAACCCTATGGCTACACCTTC. This translates into CAIRRVEEPYGYTF.

This clonotype was counted ten times or more. The V call is TRBV13, the J call TRBJ2-2; D is possibly TRBD2 (5 bases). V lost 1 base, J lost 7 bases, and 10 bases lay in between. The germline V gene has CDR1 PRHDT and CDR2 FYEKMQ (reference sequence). The CDR3 spans 14 residues. CDR3 nucleotides: TGTGCCAGCAGCTTAGTCGGGGAAGGCGGGGAGCTGTTTTTT. This translates into CASSLVGEGGELFF.

The chain employs TRBV7-9 and TRBJ1-1; the match to TRBD1 covers 10 bases. Per the germline V gene, CDR1 is SEHNR and CDR2 is FQNEAQ (reference sequence). V dropped 5 bases and J dropped 14; count of bases not matched to a gene: 14. CDR3 length: 14 residues. The CDR3 reads CASSATGQGLVGFF. The CDR3, as DNA: TGTGCCAGCAGCGCGACGGGACAGGGGCTAGTGGGCTTCTTT.